These 7 T cell receptor beta chains came from one sample sequenced in a study of human T cells and chemical hapten exposure. This sample's time point: patch test 2, 6 weeks after DPC sensitization. Sample treatment: therapeutic diphenylcyclopropenone sensitization with weekly scalp DPC. TCRdb called the RACE reads again in MiXCR, with one record for every CDR3 protein. The sample holds approximately 85,000 distinct CDR3 sequences, about 9.4% seen once. The specimen comprised whole blood, sampled in connection with sensitization to the hapten diphenylcyclopropenone (DPC). These receptors came from a woman between 25 and 40 years old with alopecia areata. Some clones in this sample may be carry-over from other donors' samples.

V and J are TRBV7-9 and TRBJ2-1; D might be TRBD2 (6 bases). V was pared by 3 bases and J by 9 bases, with 12 bases between. The CDR3 is 13 amino acids. Looked up from germline, CDR1 is SEHNR and CDR2 is FQNEAQ (reference sequence). Here the CDR3 DNA reads TGTGCCAGCAGCTTTGGAGGGCCCCGTGAGCAGTTCTTC. This gives the protein CASSFGGPREQFF.

This clonotype was counted between two and nine times. The chain is built from TRBV14 and TRBJ2-3; 11 nucleotides align to TRBD2. The CDR3 sequence is 18 residues long. Germline loops: CDR1 SGHDN, CDR2 FVKESK. V was pared by 4 bases and J by 2 bases, with 11 bases of the junction left unmatched. CDR3 in amino acids: CASSLPSPTSGNTDTQYF. Written as DNA, the CDR3 is TGTGCCAGCAGCCTACCCTCCCCGACTAGCGGGAACACAGATACGCAGTATTTT.

This clonotype was counted ten times or more. The chain is built from TRBV7-8 and TRBJ2-1; TRBD2 agrees at 11 bases. After removal of 5 bases from V and 4 bases from J, the junction contained 7 bases not matched to a gene. Germline CDR1 SGHVS, CDR2 FQNEAQ. The CDR3 totals 16 residues. The CDR3 nucleotides are TGTGCCAGCAGCCTCCGGGGGACTAGCGGTTACAATGAGCAGTTCTTC. Encoded protein: CASSLRGTSGYNEQFF.

This clonotype has a handful of counts. This chain uses TRBV6-1 with TRBJ2-3, with D uncertain. Germline CDR1 reads MNHNS; CDR2 reads SASEGT. With 1 base removed from V and 3 bases from J, the gap between germline ends came to 17 bases. The CDR3 spans 17 residues. The chain's CDR3 is CASSEVWDFVGTDTQYF. The CDR3 nucleotides read TGTGCCAGCAGTGAAGTTTGGGATTTCGTCGGTACAGATACGCAGTATTTT.

This clonotype was seen only a few times. This sequence joins TRBV18 and TRBJ2-7, with 10 bases matching TRBD2. Trimming at V came to 6 bases and at J to 5 bases, leaving 7 bases not matched to a gene. Germline values: CDR1 KGHSH, CDR2 LQKENI. This CDR3 comprises 14 residues. The CDR3 loop is CASSEASGSHEQYF. As DNA, the CDR3 is TGTGCCAGCTCCGAGGCTAGCGGGAGCCACGAGCAGTACTTC.

This clonotype was detected ten times or more. The rearrangement links TRBV20-1 to TRBJ2-1; TRBD2 aligns across 8 bases. Germline assignment: CDR1 DFQATT and CDR2 SNEGSKA (reference sequence). The trim removed 3 bases at V and 0 bases at J, leaving 7 bases unmatched. The CDR3 sequence is 16 residues long. CDR3 sequence: CSARFSGDNSYNEQFF. The DNA for the CDR3 is TGCAGTGCTAGGTTTAGCGGGGATAACTCCTACAATGAGCAGTTCTTC.

In its sample, this clonotype was seen a few times. The chain recombines TRBV6-2 or TRBV6-3 with TRBJ2-5; TRBD2 matches at 14 bases. Germline CDR1 reads MNHEY; CDR2 reads SVGEGT. CDR3 size: 14 residues. Trimming took 5 bases from V and 4 from J; bases not matched to a gene: 0. CDR3 DNA: TGTGCCAGCAGTGGGACTAGCGGGGGAGAGACCCAGTACTTC. This sequence encodes CASSGTSGGETQYF.